A selection of T cell receptor beta chains follows, all from one sample in a study of Graves' ophthalmopathy and Graves' hyperthyroidism. TCRdb reprocessed the multiplex PCR reads with MiXCR, giving one entry per CDR3 protein. The table shows 650,000 to 800,000 distinct CDR3 sequences, with over 40% occurring only once. Sequencing input: peripheral blood. These receptors came from an adult man with Graves' ophthalmopathy. Each CDR3 is given with its conserved first and last residue. Fields, in order: V gene, clone size, J gene, D gene, CDR3 DNA, CDR3 protein. A D gene is named only where the DNA matches it firmly. Expanded clones are given a class, and other clones once, few, many or no size at all.

V gene: TRBV19
clone size: many
J gene: TRBJ1-5
D gene: TRBD1
CDR3 DNA: TGTGCCACCAGACAGGGCATGAACAATCAGCCCCAGCATTTT
CDR3 protein: CATRQGMNNQPQHF

V gene: TRBV29-1
clone size: .
J gene: TRBJ2-6
D gene: .
CDR3 DNA: TGCAGCGCCTCCGGGGCCGGGGCCAACGTCCTGACTTTC
CDR3 protein: CSASGAGANVLTF

V gene: TRBV13
clone size: .
J gene: TRBJ1-1
D gene: TRBD1
CDR3 DNA: TGCGCCAGCAGCGCCCAACCGGGACAGGGGGCGGCCACTGAAGCTTTCTTT
CDR3 protein: CASSAQPGQGAATEAFF

V gene: TRBV10-3
clone size: .
J gene: TRBJ1-2
D gene: TRBD1
CDR3 DNA: TGTGCCATCAGTATGGACAGGGGGGTCAACTATGGCTACACCTTC
CDR3 protein: CAISMDRGVNYGYTF

V gene: TRBV7-9
clone size: many
J gene: TRBJ2-7
D gene: TRBD2
CDR3 DNA: TGTGCCAGCAGCCTAGCGGGAGGTGGAACCTACGAGCAGTACTTC
CDR3 protein: CASSLAGGGTYEQYF

V gene: TRBV20-1
clone size: .
J gene: TRBJ2-3
D gene: .
CDR3 DNA: TGCAGTGCTAAGGAGGGCCCAGATACGCAGTATTTT
CDR3 protein: CSAKEGPDTQYF

V gene: TRBV2
clone size: many
J gene: TRBJ2-5
D gene: TRBD2
CDR3 DNA: TGTGCCAGCCAACTAGCGGGAGAAGAGACCCAGTACTTC
CDR3 protein: CASQLAGEETQYF

V gene: TRBV25-1
clone size: once
J gene: TRBJ1-2
D gene: .
CDR3 DNA: TGTGCCAGCAGTGAAGGCTCGGTAAGAGGCTACACCTTC
CDR3 protein: CASSEGSVRGYTF

V gene: TRBV20-1
clone size: many
J gene: TRBJ1-1
D gene: .
CDR3 DNA: TGCAGTGTCAGGACGCCCGACACTGAAGCTTTCTTT
CDR3 protein: CSVRTPDTEAFF

V gene: TRBV6-4
clone size: many
J gene: TRBJ1-1
D gene: .
CDR3 DNA: TGTGCCAGCAGCTCGGGCCCGAACACTGAAGCTTTCTTT
CDR3 protein: CASSSGPNTEAFF

V gene: TRBV12-3/TRBV12-4
clone size: .
J gene: TRBJ1-5
D gene: .
CDR3 DNA: TGTGCCAGCAGTTTCATGTCGGGAGAGACCCAGCATTTT
CDR3 protein: CASSFMSGETQHF

V gene: TRBV12-3/TRBV12-4
clone size: many
J gene: TRBJ1-2
D gene: TRBD1
CDR3 DNA: TGTGCCAGCAGTACAGGGGGTTGGAACTATGGCTACACCTTC
CDR3 protein: CASSTGGWNYGYTF

V gene: TRBV25-1
clone size: .
J gene: TRBJ1-3
D gene: TRBD1
CDR3 DNA: TGTGCCAGCCGCGGGACAGACTCTGGAAACACCATATATTTT
CDR3 protein: CASRGTDSGNTIYF

V gene: TRBV10-3
clone size: once
J gene: TRBJ1-2
D gene: .
CDR3 DNA: TGTGCCATCAGCACCGGACAGCTGGGCTACACCTTC
CDR3 protein: CAISTGQLGYTF

V gene: TRBV11-1
clone size: .
J gene: TRBJ1-2
D gene: .
CDR3 DNA: TGTGCCAGCAGCTTGCGGGGCTCCCCCAGCAGGGGCTACACCTTC
CDR3 protein: CASSLRGSPSRGYTF

V gene: TRBV7-2
clone size: .
J gene: TRBJ1-1
D gene: .
CDR3 DNA: TGTGCCAGCAGCCGAAAGGGACCCCGGAGATATAGTGAAGCTTTCTTT
CDR3 protein: CASSRKGPRRYSEAFF

V gene: TRBV29-1
clone size: .
J gene: TRBJ1-2
D gene: TRBD1
CDR3 DNA: TGCAGCCGTCAACAGGGGAATGAACAAGGCTACACCTTC
CDR3 protein: CSRQQGNEQGYTF

V gene: TRBV29-1
clone size: many
J gene: TRBJ2-5
D gene: .
CDR3 DNA: TGCAGCGTAATCAAAACTCAAGAGACCCAGTACTTC
CDR3 protein: CSVIKTQETQYF

V gene: TRBV10-3
clone size: many
J gene: TRBJ2-2
D gene: .
CDR3 DNA: TGTGCCATCAGTGAGGGGTCGCCGAACACCGGGGAGCTGTTTTTT
CDR3 protein: CAISEGSPNTGELFF

V gene: TRBV7-7
clone size: many
J gene: TRBJ2-2
D gene: TRBD1
CDR3 DNA: TGTGCTAGCAGCCCCCGGACAGGGAAGGACACCGGGGAGCTGTTTTTT
CDR3 protein: CASSPRTGKDTGELFF

V gene: TRBV7-2
clone size: few
J gene: TRBJ1-2
D gene: TRBD1
CDR3 DNA: TGTGCCAGCTCACCCAAGGACAGGCGCTATGGCTACACCTTC
CDR3 protein: CASSPKDRRYGYTF

V gene: TRBV9
clone size: .
J gene: TRBJ1-2
D gene: .
CDR3 DNA: TGTGCCAGCAGTGGCGAGGGACTAGCGGGATTCTATGGCTACACCTTC
CDR3 protein: CASSGEGLAGFYGYTF